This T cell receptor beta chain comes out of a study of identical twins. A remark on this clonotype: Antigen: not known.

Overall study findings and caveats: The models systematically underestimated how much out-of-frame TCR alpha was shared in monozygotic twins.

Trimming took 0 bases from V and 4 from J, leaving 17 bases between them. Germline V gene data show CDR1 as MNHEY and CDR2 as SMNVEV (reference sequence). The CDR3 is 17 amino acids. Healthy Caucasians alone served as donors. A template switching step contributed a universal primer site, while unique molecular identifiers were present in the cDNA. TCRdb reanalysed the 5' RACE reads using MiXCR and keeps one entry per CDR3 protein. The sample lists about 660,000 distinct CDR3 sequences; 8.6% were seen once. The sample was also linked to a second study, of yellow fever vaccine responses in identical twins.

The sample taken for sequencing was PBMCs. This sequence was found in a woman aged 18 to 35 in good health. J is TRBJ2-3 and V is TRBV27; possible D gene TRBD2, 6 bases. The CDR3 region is CASSLSIRSGEADTQYF. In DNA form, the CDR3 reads TGTGCCAGCAGTTTATCCATTCGGTCGGGAGAAGCAGATACGCAGTATTTT.